Shown below are 30 T cell receptor beta chains from a single sample sequenced in a study of beta chain features in type 1 diabetes. What was sequenced were expressed TCRB transcripts, since all of the isolated RNA had been reverse transcribed. TCRdb's table, derived via immunoSEQ multiplex PCR, lists solely in-frame clones and lacks some. The sample yields 200,000 to 250,000 clones, about 71% seen once. The specimen was naive CD4+ T cells from blood. The receptors here all came from a man under 40 in good health.

The J gene is TRBJ2-7, the V gene TRBV20-1, with D unclear. Trimming pared 5 bases from V and 5 bases from J, leaving 10 bases between. The CDR3 totals 11 residues. The V gene's germline CDR1 is DFQATT and CDR2 SNEGSKA (reference sequence). The CDR3: CSAPDRDEQYF. Written as DNA, the CDR3 is TGCAGTGCTCCCGACCGAGACGAGCAGTACTTC.

This sequence joins TRBV12-5 and TRBJ2-1; TRBD1 matches at 8 bases. Trimming at V came to 1 base and at J to 9 bases, leaving 2 bases not matched to a gene. This CDR3 region has 13 residues. From germline, CDR1 is LGHNT and CDR2 FRNRAP. The CDR3 DNA reads as TGTGCTAGTGGTTTGGGCACAGGGGGTGAGCAGTTCTTC. Translation: CASGLGTGGEQFF.

V usage is TRBV4-1 and J usage is TRBJ2-3; D remains unclear. Germline CDR1 is MGHRA and CDR2 is YSYEKL. Trimming pared 1 base from V and 2 bases from J, leaving 10 bases between. The CDR3 length is 15 residues. The DNA for the CDR3 is TGCGCCAGCAGCCAAGTCCATGTAACCACAGATACGCAGTATTTT. Protein sequence: CASSQVHVTTDTQYF.

V is TRBV29-1 and J is TRBJ1-1, with a tentative D call TRBD1 (5 bases). V lost 7 bases and J 2 bases, leaving 14 bases between the germline ends. CDR3 length: 13 amino acids. Germline values: CDR1 SQVTM, CDR2 ANQGSEA. Here the CDR3 DNA reads TGCAGCGCCAAGACAGTGGCTAACACTGAAGCTTTCTTT. Its protein is CSAKTVANTEAFF. Filled out from reference TRBV29-1 and TRBJ1-1, the complete variable domain reads SAVISQKPSRDICQRGTSLTIQCQVDSQVTMMFWYRQQPGQSLTLIATANQGSEATYESGFVIDKFPISRPNLTFSTLTVSNMSPEDSSIYLCSAKTVANTEAFFGQGTRLTVV.

The chain links TRBV2 to TRBJ2-2; maybe TRBD2 (5 bases). Germline V lookup: CDR1 SNHLY, CDR2 FYNNEI. The V and J ends lost 5 bases and 3 bases respectively, with 10 bases between them. This CDR3 has 14 amino acids. CDR3 bases: TGTGCCAGCAGTATTGGGAGTGACACCGGGGAGCTGTTTTTT. It specifies CASSIGSDTGELFF.

The chain joins TRBV9 to TRBJ2-3; D gene unclear. The CDR3 has 16 amino acids. Trimming removed 4 bases from V and 3 bases from J, with 18 bases in between. Germline V lookup: CDR1 SGDLS, CDR2 YYNGEE. The CDR3 loop is CASSTWDSVYTDTQYF. The CDR3 DNA is TGTGCCAGCAGCACCTGGGATTCGGTTTATACAGATACGCAGTATTTT.

The V call is TRBV29-1, the J call TRBJ2-3; the D is unclear. In germline, CDR1 is SQVTM, CDR2 ANQGSEA. V was shortened by 5 bases and J by 0 bases, with 6 bases between the two germline ends. CDR3 length: 12 residues. The chain's CDR3 is CSVLTSTDTQYF. The CDR3 coding sequence is TGCAGCGTTCTTACTAGCACAGATACGCAGTATTTT.

This clone was recorded a few times. J is TRBJ2-3 and V is TRBV30; D gene uncertain. CDR1 is GTSNPN and CDR2 is SVGIG in the germline V gene (reference sequence). The germline V and J ends were trimmed by 4 bases and 2 bases, with 7 bases remaining between them. The CDR3 covers 12 residues. CDR3 DNA sequence: TGTGCCTGGACTCACCTCACAGATACGCAGTATTTT. Amino acid sequence: CAWTHLTDTQYF.

Concerning this clone itself: This same CDR3 is encoded by further DNA sequences in the sample. CDR3 nucleotide sequence: TGCAGTGCCGCAGGGCAAGAGACCCAGTACTTC. Translating gives CSAAGQETQYF. The J gene is TRBJ2-5, the V gene TRBV20-1; maybe TRBD1 (5 bases). The CDR3 covers 11 residues. The V end lost 6 bases, the J end lost 2 bases, and 7 bases lay between the germline ends. Germline V gives CDR1 DFQATT, CDR2 SNEGSKA (reference sequence).

This rearrangement joins TRBV25-1 to TRBJ2-5; 11 bases match TRBD1. The ends lost 7 bases at V and 2 bases at J; junction bases unmatched: 6. The germline V gene has CDR1 MGHDK and CDR2 SYGVNS. CDR3 size: 15 residues. The CDR3 loop reads CASTRTGGVQETQYF. CDR3 in DNA: TGTGCCAGCACACGGACAGGGGGCGTGCAAGAGACCCAGTACTTC.

There are a few counts of this clone. The rearrangement links TRBV14 to TRBJ2-3, with D possibly being TRBD2 (5 bases). Germline V gene data show CDR1 as SGHDN and CDR2 as FVKESK. The V end lost 0 bases, the J end lost 6 bases, and 19 bases lay between the germline ends. This CDR3 is 17 amino acids long. Here the CDR3 DNA reads TGTGCCAGCAGCCAAGATGAAATAGTGTGGCGGAGGGATACGCAGTATTTT. Translated: CASSQDEIVWRRDTQYF.

This clone was seen just once. This chain joins TRBV29-1 and TRBJ2-1; D is tentatively TRBD1 or TRBD2 (5 bases each). CDR1 SQVTM and CDR2 ANQGSEA come from the germline V gene. V lost 3 bases and J 1 base, leaving 13 bases between the germline ends. The CDR3 extends over 15 amino acids. The CDR3 nucleotides read TGCAGCGTTGATCGGGACCGCGTATCCTACAATGAGCAGTTCTTC. Its protein is CSVDRDRVSYNEQFF.

The rearrangement links TRBV15 to TRBJ2-2; D may be TRBD1 (6 bases). Trimming shortened V by 3 bases and J by 1 base, and 12 bases separated the two germline ends. CDR3 length: 16 residues. Germline values: CDR1 LNHNV, CDR2 YYDKDF (reference sequence). The CDR3 sequence is CATSRAPGQNTGELFF. The CDR3 nucleotides read TGTGCCACCAGCAGGGCCCCGGGACAGAACACCGGGGAGCTGTTTTTT.

Only a few counts were recorded for this clone. The chain joins TRBV25-1 to TRBJ2-7; TRBD2 matches at 13 bases. The CDR3 has 16 residues. Trimming took 3 bases from V and 4 from J; bases not matched to a gene: 6. The germline CDR1 and CDR2 sequences are MGHDK and SYGVNS. CDR3 sequence (DNA): TGTGCCAGCAGTGACACTAGCGGGAGGGCCATGTACGAGCAGTACTTC. Translated: CASSDTSGRAMYEQYF.

CDR3 bases: TGTGCCAGCAGCCCTCCCGGTGACTCCTACGAGCAGTACTTC. Amino acids: CASSPPGDSYEQYF. The V and J genes are TRBV7-9 and TRBJ2-7; D not certain. Per the germline V gene, CDR1 is SEHNR and CDR2 is FQNEAQ (reference sequence). The CDR3 has 14 residues. V shed 5 bases and J shed 0 bases, with 11 bases lying between them. The whole variable domain, filled in from reference TRBV7-9 and TRBJ2-7, reads DTGVSQNPRHKITKRGQNVTFRCDPISEHNRLYWYRQTLGQGPEFLTYFQNEAQLEKSRLLSDRFSAERPKGSFSTLEIQRTEQGDSAMYLCASSPPGDSYEQYFGPGTRLTVT.

V gene TRBV30 combines with J gene TRBJ1-2; 7 bases agree with TRBD1. Germline lookup yields CDR1 GTSNPN and CDR2 SVGIG (reference sequence). With V trimmed by 2 bases and J by 8 bases, 11 bases remained unmatched. The CDR3 is 14 amino acids. The CDR3 spells CAWSLLTGNGGYTF. The DNA of the CDR3 is TGTGCCTGGAGTTTACTGACAGGGAACGGCGGCTACACCTTC.

The genes are TRBV30 and TRBJ2-7; TRBD2 agrees at 7 bases. The germline V gene has CDR1 GTSNPN and CDR2 SVGIG (reference sequence). V was clipped by 3 bases and J by 1 base; unmatched bases: 9. CDR3 size: 15 residues. CDR3 protein: CAWRSLGGRSYEQYF. Here the CDR3 DNA reads TGTGCCTGGAGAAGTTTGGGAGGGAGGTCCTACGAGCAGTACTTC. The full variable domain, rest sourced from reference TRBV30 and TRBJ2-7, is SQTIHQWPATLVQPVGSPLSLECTVEGTSNPNLYWYRQAAGRGLQLLFYSVGIGQISSEVPQNLSASRPQDRQFILSSKKLLLSDSGFYLCAWRSLGGRSYEQYFGPGTRLTVT.

This clone was seen once. CDR3 loop: CASSQNQREPQFF. CDR3 in DNA: TGCGCCAGCAGCCAGAACCAGCGGGAGCCGCAGTTCTTC. This chain links TRBV4-1 with TRBJ2-1; 8 bases map to TRBD2. Germline CDR1 is MGHRA and CDR2 is YSYEKL. There are 13 residues in the CDR3. V shed 3 bases and J 12 bases; nucleotides not matched to a gene: 7.

This clone has more than one count but fewer than ten. The chain has TRBV14 and TRBJ2-1; no clear D. The V end was cut by 4 bases, the J end by 8 bases, with 6 bases between. Per the germline V gene, CDR1 is SGHDN and CDR2 is FVKESK. The CDR3 has 11 residues. DNA for the CDR3: TGTGCCAGCAGCCTCCGGGATGAGCAGTTCTTC. Its protein product is CASSLRDEQFF.

The chain uses TRBV29-1 and TRBJ1-2, with D perhaps matching TRBD1 (5 bases). The V gene's germline CDR1 is SQVTM and CDR2 ANQGSEA. This CDR3 has 14 amino acids. V dropped 2 bases and J dropped 6 bases, with 16 bases sitting between them. The CDR3 loop reads CSVERGLDKNGYTF. The CDR3 DNA reads TGCAGCGTTGAAAGGGGATTGGACAAGAATGGCTACACCTTC. Full variable domain (outside the CDR3, taken from reference TRBV29-1 and TRBJ1-2): SAVISQKPSRDICQRGTSLTIQCQVDSQVTMMFWYRQQPGQSLTLIATANQGSEATYESGFVIDKFPISRPNLTFSTLTVSNMSPEDSSIYLCSVERGLDKNGYTFGSGTRLTVV.

This clone was picked up a small number of times. The V and J genes are TRBV30 and TRBJ2-1, with D hard to call. CDR3 length equals 11 residues. Trimming stripped 0 bases from V and 12 bases from J, with 9 bases between. The germline CDR1 and CDR2 sequences are GTSNPN and SVGIG (reference sequence). The CDR3 DNA reads TGTGCCTGGAGTGTATCGGATGGGCAGTTCTTC. As protein: CAWSVSDGQFF.

The chain uses TRBV7-9 and TRBJ1-1; D is perhaps TRBD1 (5 bases). Between the trimmed V and J ends, which lost 5 bases and 5 bases, there was a span of 15 bases. The CDR3 totals 14 residues. Looked up from germline, CDR1 is SEHNR and CDR2 is FQNEAQ (reference sequence). This CDR3 is CASSPSAGRTEAFF. As DNA, the CDR3 is TGTGCCAGCAGCCCCTCCGCAGGGAGAACTGAAGCTTTCTTT.

The chain joins TRBV7-6 to TRBJ2-4, with D possibly being TRBD1 (5 bases). V dropped 5 bases and J dropped 9 bases, with 14 bases sitting between them. Germline assignment: CDR1 SGHVS and CDR2 FNYEAQ. The CDR3 has 13 residues. Here the CDR3 reads CASSQARASIQYF. The CDR3 coding sequence is TGTGCCAGCAGCCAGGCCAGGGCGAGCATTCAGTACTTC.

This chain joins TRBV6-1 and TRBJ1-1, with 7 bases aligning to TRBD1. Germline CDR1 reads MNHNS; CDR2 reads SASEGT. With 5 bases clipped from V and 11 bases from J, the junction kept 14 bases outside the gene matches. The CDR3 contains 14 residues. The DNA for the CDR3 is TGTGCCAGCAGTCTCAAAAAGACAGGGCGTGGGGCTTTCTTT. This sequence encodes CASSLKKTGRGAFF.

J is TRBJ2-2 and V is TRBV6-5, with D maybe TRBD1 (6 bases). The ends were cut back, 6 bases at V and 7 bases at J, with 12 bases in the middle. The CDR3 totals 13 residues. From germline, CDR1 is MNHEY and CDR2 SVGAGI. The CDR3 region is CASRLYRDGELFF. CDR3 bases: TGTGCCAGCAGATTATACAGGGACGGGGAGCTGTTTTTT.

This chain connects TRBV11-2 to TRBJ2-7; D is possibly TRBD1 (6 bases). Trimming stripped 6 bases from V and 5 bases from J, with 14 bases between. CDR1 SGHAT and CDR2 FQNNGV come from the germline V gene. The CDR3 extends over 13 amino acids. The CDR3 loop reads CASRKTGSHEQYF. In DNA form, the CDR3 reads TGTGCCAGCAGAAAAACAGGGTCCCACGAGCAGTACTTC.

This sequence joins TRBV18 and TRBJ1-5; D is uncertain. The germline V and J ends were trimmed by 3 bases and 0 bases, with 12 bases remaining between them. Germline V lookup: CDR1 KGHSH, CDR2 LQKENI. This CDR3 has 16 residues. This CDR3 reads CASSPMGGDSNQPQHF. The CDR3 DNA follows: TGTGCCAGCTCACCCATGGGAGGCGATAGCAATCAGCCCCAGCATTTT.

This clone has just one count. The chain is built from TRBV23-1 and TRBJ2-5; D gene ambiguous. TRBV23-1 is assigned to the ORF class and has an uncertain function. Trimming pared 1 base from V and 1 base from J, leaving 7 bases between. The CDR3 length is 14 residues. This chain's CDR3 is CASSQWGIQETQYF. The CDR3 bases are TGCGCCAGCAGTCAATGGGGAATCCAAGAGACCCAGTACTTC.

The chain carries TRBV30 and TRBJ2-1; 8 positions agree with TRBD2. The germline gives CDR1 GTSNPN, CDR2 SVGIG (reference sequence). The CDR3 runs 13 residues. The ends lost 0 bases at V and 13 bases at J; junction bases unmatched: 8. Here the CDR3 DNA reads TGTGCCTGGAGTGTAGCGGGAGTCAGCACTCAGTTCTTC. The encoded protein is CAWSVAGVSTQFF.

The chain combines TRBV28 with TRBJ2-1; 14 positions match TRBD2. Germline CDR1 reads MDHEN; CDR2 reads SYDVKM. The ends lost 5 bases at V and 4 bases at J; junction bases unmatched: 16. The CDR3 sequence is 20 residues long. The CDR3: CASSLFSYTTSGRGYNEQFF. The CDR3, as DNA: TGTGCCAGCAGTCTTTTCTCTTACACGACTAGCGGGAGGGGGTACAATGAGCAGTTCTTC.